This TCR beta chain was documented in a study of vaccination and CD4 T cells after COVID-19 (dated by TCRdb to about 2022). In terms of the full investigation: SARS-CoV-2 positivity had been established in the convalescent patients by nasal swab PCR, and mild disease was recorded in under ten of these patients and severe disease in one. The convalescent cohort included six males and four females, with two Hispanic individuals, seven Caucasians, two Asians and one multiracial person. Two doses of either the Pfizer-BioNTech BNT162b2 vaccine (n=8) or the Moderna mRNA-1273 vaccine (n=2) were administered to participants. Post-COVID blood samples were collected from convalescent patients a median of roughly 100 days after diagnosis, with a range of about 30 to 161 days. Post-vaccine blood samples were taken a median of about 77 days after the second vaccine dose, with a range of 14 to 241 days. Culture stimuli were overlapping spike peptide pools from SARS-CoV-2 and from the common cold coronaviruses HCoV-NL63, HCoV-OC43 and HCoV-229E. As controls, cultures received a CEFX viral epitope pool (the positive control), an HIV-1 Nef peptide pool (the negative control), or no peptide at all. In 10 COVID-19 convalescent patients and a handful of infection-naive healthy vaccine recipients, researchers compared the spike-specific CD4+ TCR repertoire from before mRNA vaccination with the repertoire from after. Study-wide findings and limitations: Although the median number of SARS-CoV-2-reactive clonotypes went up from fewer than 25 after infection to 38 after vaccination, the increase was not significant. Among the post-vaccine SARS-CoV-2-reactive clones in convalescent patients, a median 86.3% showed up only after vaccination, which suggests vaccine-specific priming. The number of convalescent patients in the study was relatively small, and the study did not examine early timepoints following natural infection. Of the vaccine-specific clones found in convalescent patients, nearly all (304 of 307) were mono-reactive for SARS-CoV-2 spike instead of being cross-reactive with common cold coronaviruses.

The method behind the library was PCR. DNA from cultured CD4+ T cells was subjected to TCR sequencing with the Oncomine TCR Beta short-read assay at the Johns Hopkins FTIC core. The QIAamp micro DNA kit was used to extract genomic DNA from the cultured CD4+ T cells. Oncomine TCR Beta libraries made from cultured CD4+ T cells were pooled using unique dual indexes and sequenced on an Illumina iSeq 100. Per the source publication's procedure: Non-productive sequences were removed, and CDR3s not starting with C, not ending with F or W, or shorter than 7 amino acids were discarded. The MANAFEST web application identified antigen-specific clonotypes by comparing peptide-stimulated wells against reference wells and other culture wells. To be called positive, a clone needed an FDR below 0.05, an odds ratio above 5, and a productive frequency above 0.1% in at least two of three replicate wells. Cross-reactive clonotypes were defined as significantly expanded in both SARS-CoV-2 spike wells and at least one common cold coronavirus spike condition. Levenshtein distances (stringdist) and unrooted phylogenetic trees (ape) in R version 3.6.1 were used to assess CDR3 homology. The public sequencing data were trimmed at Q25 with fastp and processed into clonotypes with MiXCR by TCRdb, which kept only in-frame beta chains. Entries are consolidated by CDR3 protein sequence, retaining the most common genes and DNA. For this entry, the V and J calls and clone size follow TCRdb and not the study's own pipeline. A total of some 15,000 distinct CDR3 sequences appear in this sample, roughly 50% of them only once. The ten biggest clones cover more than 12% of the sample.

The sample's treatment or condition label, decoded: approximately 9-day PBMC culture with coronavirus spike peptide pools or control peptides (ViraFEST assay). The study used the ViraFEST assay, which expanded antigen-specific T cells with peptide pools and then identified expanded clonotypes by TCR sequencing. The positive SARS-CoV-2 PCR tests of the convalescent patients were dated from March to December 2020, before the Alpha, Beta and Delta variants emerged in the United States. About 1.8 million PBMCs per well were cultured in IMDM with roughly 4.8% human AB serum and approximately 9.1 IU/ml IL-2, plus 10 ug/ml peptide pools. Half of the culture medium was replaced with fresh IL-2-containing medium on days 3 and 7. CD4+ T cells were isolated after about nine days of culture through negative selection using the EasySep CD4+ T cell isolation kit. PBMCs were separated from whole blood using Ficoll-Paque Plus gradient centrifugation and then either used fresh or cryopreserved at -140C. Each culture condition was generally run in triplicate wells.

A few counts support this clonotype. No cognate antigen has been identified for it. Base qualities were left out, and no much larger clone turns up one base away. V ends up 4 bases short and J 0 bases short, with an unmatched junction base count of 2. Based on the germline V gene, the CDR1 and CDR2 sequences are KGHDR and SFDVKD. The CDR3 sequence holds 16 residues, the cysteine and phenylalanine included. CDR3 DNA is the only sequence kept; it has 48 bases, read in frame from the first base. The chain couples TRBV24-1 to TRBJ2-1, with 10 bases in between that match TRBD2. Sequenced: CD4+ T cells from blood, cultured in vitro. This TCR was recovered from a human donor who had recovered from COVID-19. The CDR3 corresponds to CATSDPSGSSYNEQFF. The nucleotide sequence reads as follows: TGTGCCACCAGTGACCCTAGCGGGAGCTCCTACAATGAGCAGTTCTTC.